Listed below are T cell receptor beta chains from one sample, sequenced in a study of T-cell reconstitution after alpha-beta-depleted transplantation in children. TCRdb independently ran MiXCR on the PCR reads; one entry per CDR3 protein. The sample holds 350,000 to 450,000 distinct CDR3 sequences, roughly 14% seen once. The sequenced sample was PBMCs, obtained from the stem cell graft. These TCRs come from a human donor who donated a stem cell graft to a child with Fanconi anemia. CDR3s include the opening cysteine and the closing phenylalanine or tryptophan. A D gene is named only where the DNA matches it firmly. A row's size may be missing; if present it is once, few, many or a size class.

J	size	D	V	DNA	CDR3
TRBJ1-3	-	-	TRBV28	TGTGCCACGTTGCAGGGTGGTGGAAACACCATATATTTT	CATLQGGGNTIYF
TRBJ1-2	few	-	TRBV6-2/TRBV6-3	TGTGCCAGCAGTTACTGGGGTGCAGGCTTTGGAGGCTACACCTTC	CASSYWGAGFGGYTF
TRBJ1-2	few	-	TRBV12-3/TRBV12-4	TGTGCCAGCAGTTTGTCCGCGTGGGGCTACACCTTC	CASSLSAWGYTF
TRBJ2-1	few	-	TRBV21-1	TGTGCCAGCCCACACAATGAGCAGTTCTTC	CASPHNEQFF
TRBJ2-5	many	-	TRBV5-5	TGTGCCAGTGGCCAGGACCAAGAGACCCAGTACTTC	CASGQDQETQYF
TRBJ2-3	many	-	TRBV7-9	TGTGCCAGCAAGCGGACAAGCACAGATACGCAGTATTTT	CASKRTSTDTQYF
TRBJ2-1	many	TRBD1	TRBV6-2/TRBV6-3	TGTGCCAGCAGTCTGCAGGGGGCGCAGATGAATGAGCAGTTCTTC	CASSLQGAQMNEQFF
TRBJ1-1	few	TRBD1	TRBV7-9	TGTGCCAGCAGCTTAGGTCAGGGGGCAGGGTACACTGAAGCTTTCTTT	CASSLGQGAGYTEAFF
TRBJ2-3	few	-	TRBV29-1	TGCAGCGTTGATTCAGGGGCAGATACGCAGTATTTT	CSVDSGADTQYF
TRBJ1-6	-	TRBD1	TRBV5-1	TGCGCCAGCAGCTTCGGGACAGCCCGGGATTCACCCCTCCACTTT	CASSFGTARDSPLHF
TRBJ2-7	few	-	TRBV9	TGTGCCAGCAGCGGGGGGGACAGCTCCTACGAGCAGTACTTC	CASSGGDSSYEQYF
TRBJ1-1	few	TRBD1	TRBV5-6	TGTGCCAGCAGCTTGGACAGGGGGCGGACGAACACTGAAGCTTTCTTT	CASSLDRGRTNTEAFF
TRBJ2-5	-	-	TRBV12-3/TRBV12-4	TGTGCCAGCAGTCAAGCCCAGGTACAAGAGACCCAGTACTTC	CASSQAQVQETQYF
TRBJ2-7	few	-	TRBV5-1	TGCGCCAGCAGCTTGGTGACGGCGACCTACGAGCAGTACTTC	CASSLVTATYEQYF
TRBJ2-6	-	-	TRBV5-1	TGCGCCAGCAGCTTGCCGGACAGCCCTACTCCAGGGGCCAACGTCCTGACTTTC	CASSLPDSPTPGANVLTF
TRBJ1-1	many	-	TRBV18	TGTGCCAGCTCACCACGGGGCGGAGGACTTGAAGCTTTCTTT	CASSPRGGGLEAFF
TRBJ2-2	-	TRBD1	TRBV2	TGTGCCAGCAGACAGGACAGGGGAATCACCGGGGAGCTGTTTTTT	CASRQDRGITGELFF
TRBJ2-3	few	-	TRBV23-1	TGCGCCAGCAGCCAAACTACAGGGATAAGGGATACGCAGTATTTT	CASSQTTGIRDTQYF
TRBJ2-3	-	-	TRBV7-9	TGTGCCAGCAGCCCCGTTGGCGGTTCAGGAGATACGCAGTATTTT	CASSPVGGSGDTQYF
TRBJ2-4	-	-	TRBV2	TGTGCCAGCACCGGGACTTCCAAAAACATTCAGTACTTC	CASTGTSKNIQYF
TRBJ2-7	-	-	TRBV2	TGTGCCAGCAGTCGTACCGGGGGGCAGTACTTC	CASSRTGGQYF
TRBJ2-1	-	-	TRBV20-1	TGCAGTGCCAGAGGCCAAGCGGCGAGCTCCTACAATGAGCAGTTCTTC	CSARGQAASSYNEQFF
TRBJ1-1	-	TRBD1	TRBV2	TGTGCCAGCAGAAGGACAGGGACGGGAGGTGATGAAGCTTTCTTT	CASRRTGTGGDEAFF
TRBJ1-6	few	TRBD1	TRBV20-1	TGCAGTGCTAGAGGCCAGGGGGCGAATTCACCCCTCCACTTT	CSARGQGANSPLHF
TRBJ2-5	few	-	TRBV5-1	TGCGCCAGCAGTTCCGCTGGACAACCCCAAGAGACCCAGTACTTC	CASSSAGQPQETQYF
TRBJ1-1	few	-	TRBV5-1	TGCGCCAGCAGCTTGGGTTCCGCCGCTCTCACTGAAGCTTTCTTT	CASSLGSAALTEAFF
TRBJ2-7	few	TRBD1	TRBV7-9	TGTGCCAGCAGCTTTGGACAGGGGGAGCAGTACTTC	CASSFGQGEQYF
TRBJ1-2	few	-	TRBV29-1	TGCAGCGTGAACGGGGGGCCCAGGCCTTCTAACTATGGCTACACCTTC	CSVNGGPRPSNYGYTF
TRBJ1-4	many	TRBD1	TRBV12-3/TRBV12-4	TGTGCCAGCAGTTTCTGGGGGGACAGGGAAAAACTGTTTTTT	CASSFWGDREKLFF
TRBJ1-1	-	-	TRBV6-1	TGTGCCAGCAGCGTAGGGGACCTCATCCTTAACACTGAAGCTTTCTTT	CASSVGDLILNTEAFF
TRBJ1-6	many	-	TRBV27	TGTGCCAGCAGTTTCTCCTATAATTCACCCCTCCACTTT	CASSFSYNSPLHF
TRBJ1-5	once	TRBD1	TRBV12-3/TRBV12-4	TGTGCCAGCAGCAAACAGGGGCCCGAGTATGATCCCCAGCATTTT	CASSKQGPEYDPQHF
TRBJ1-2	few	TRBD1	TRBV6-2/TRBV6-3	TGTGCCAGCAGCCCCGGGCCGGGACAGTTCTATGGCTACACCTTC	CASSPGPGQFYGYTF
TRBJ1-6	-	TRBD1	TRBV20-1	TGCAGTGCTAGAGTCCCCAGGGGGCATTCACCCCTCCACTTT	CSARVPRGHSPLHF
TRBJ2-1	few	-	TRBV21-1	TGTGCCAGCAGCATACGTAGACTAGCGGGCCATGAGCAGTTCTTC	CASSIRRLAGHEQFF
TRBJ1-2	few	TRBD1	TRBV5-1	TGCGCCAGCAGCCCGGGACAGGGTTCTGTCTATGGCTACACCTTC	CASSPGQGSVYGYTF
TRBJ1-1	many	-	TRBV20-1	TGCAGTGCTAGTCGGACGGCTAACACTGAAGCTTTCTTT	CSASRTANTEAFF
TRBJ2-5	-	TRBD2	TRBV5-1	TGCGCCAGCAGCGCGGGACTAGCAGAGACCCAGTACTTC	CASSAGLAETQYF
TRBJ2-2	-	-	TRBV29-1	TGCAGCGGGGGGATATACGGGGAGCTGTTTTTT	CSGGIYGELFF
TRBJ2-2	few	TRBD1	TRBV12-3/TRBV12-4	TGTGCCAGCAGTTTACGCCAGGGGGACGGGGAGCTGTTTTTT	CASSLRQGDGELFF
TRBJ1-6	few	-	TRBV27	TGTGCCAGCAGACCCATACCTAATTCACCCCTCCACTTT	CASRPIPNSPLHF
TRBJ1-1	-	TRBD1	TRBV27	TGTGCCAGTTCGCGACAGGGGGCGTTGTGGACTGAAGCTTTCTTT	CASSRQGALWTEAFF
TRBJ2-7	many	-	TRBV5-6	TGTGCCAGCAGCCCCTTCTTCACTGGATCCGAGCAGTACTTC	CASSPFFTGSEQYF
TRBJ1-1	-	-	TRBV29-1	TGCAGCGCCCGAAACCAACAGGGTACTGAAGCTTTCTTT	CSARNQQGTEAFF
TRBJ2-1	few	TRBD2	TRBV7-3	TGTGCCAGCAGCTTACTAGCGGGGGGGCAGGATGAGCAGTTCTTC	CASSLLAGGQDEQFF
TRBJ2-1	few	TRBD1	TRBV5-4	TGTGCCAGCTTTTCTTACAGGGGGCAAGGATACAATGAGCAGTTCTTC	CASFSYRGQGYNEQFF
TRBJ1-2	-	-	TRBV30	TGTGCCTCCGGACTCTCGTATGGCTACACCTTC	CASGLSYGYTF
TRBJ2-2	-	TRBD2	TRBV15	TGTGCCACCAGCAAGGCCCTAGCGGACACCGGGGAGCTGTTTTTT	CATSKALADTGELFF
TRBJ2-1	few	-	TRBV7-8	TGTGCCAGCAGCTCCCTCGGTGTGAGGGCCTATGAGCAGTTCTTC	CASSSLGVRAYEQFF
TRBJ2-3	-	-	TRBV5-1	TGCGCCAGCAGCTGGAGGGGGGCGGAAGGAGCGGATACGCAGTATTTT	CASSWRGAEGADTQYF
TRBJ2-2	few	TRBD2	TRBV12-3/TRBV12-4	TGTGCCAGCAGTTTAGGACTAGCGACCACCGGGGAGCTGTTTTTT	CASSLGLATTGELFF
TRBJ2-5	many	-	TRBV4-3	TGCGCCAGCAGCCAAGATCTAAGTGGGGCGGAGACCCAGTACTTC	CASSQDLSGAETQYF
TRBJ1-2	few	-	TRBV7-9	TGTGCCAGCAGCTCGTCCGGGACGGAATACTATGGCTACACCTTC	CASSSSGTEYYGYTF
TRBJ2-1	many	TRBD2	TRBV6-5	TGTGCCAGCAGTTACTCGATGGTAGCGGGGGGGTATGAGCAGTTCTTC	CASSYSMVAGGYEQFF
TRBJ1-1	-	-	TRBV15	TGTGCCACCAGCAGAGATATACACACTGAAGCTTTCTTT	CATSRDIHTEAFF
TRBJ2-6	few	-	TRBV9	TGTGCCAGCAGCGTAGCGGGGGCTGGGGCCAACGTCCTGACTTTC	CASSVAGAGANVLTF
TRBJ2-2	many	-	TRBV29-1	TGCAGCGTTGCGAATGGGAACACCGGGGAGCTGTTTTTT	CSVANGNTGELFF